A single sample is the source of the 32 T cell receptor beta chains below, sequenced in a study of regulatory T cells in long-lasting Graves disease. Time point meaning: persistent/refractory GD, antithyroid drugs over 5 years with positive TRAb. The authors made the TCR library using RNA they extracted from PBMCs. Relying on iRepertoire HTBI primers and Arm-PCR of CDR3 regions, the team built TCR beta libraries. TCRdb used MiXCR to reprocess the multiplex PCR reads, holding one entry per CDR3 protein. The sample shows under 350,000 distinct CDR3 sequences, 20% to 25% of them seen only once. Source: peripheral blood mononuclear cells (PBMCs), taken when the disease was refractory, from a patient treated with antithyroid drugs. These receptors were taken from a female donor with Graves disease.

This clonotype was counted a few times. This rearrangement joins TRBV28 to TRBJ2-2, with D unresolved. Germline V gene lookup returns CDR1 MDHEN and CDR2 SYDVKM. The CDR3 has 13 residues. Between the trimmed V and J ends, which lost 8 bases and 0 bases, there was a span of 7 bases. This CDR3 reads CASQYANTGELFF. For the CDR3, the DNA is TGTGCCAGCCAATACGCGAACACCGGGGAGCTGTTTTTT.

The chain employs TRBV28 and TRBJ2-1; D is perhaps TRBD1 or TRBD2 (5 bases each). V lost 6 bases to trimming and J lost 9 bases, with 21 bases between them. Germline V gene data show CDR1 as MDHEN and CDR2 as SYDVKM. The CDR3 is made up of 15 amino acids. The CDR3 DNA reads as TGTGCCAGCAGCTCTGGGGACGGACGTTTGGGTGAGCAGTTCTTC. Translation gives CASSSGDGRLGEQFF.

J is TRBJ2-5 and V is TRBV5-1, with D perhaps matching TRBD2 (6 bases). The V end was cut by 0 bases, the J end by 5 bases, with 8 bases between. The length of the CDR3 is 13 residues. Germline CDR1 is SGHRS and CDR2 is YFSETQ. The CDR3 DNA reads as TGCGCCAGCAGCTTGGTGGAGGGCGAGACCCAGTACTTC. It encodes CASSLVEGETQYF.

The J gene is TRBJ2-2, the V gene TRBV12-3 or TRBV12-4; D is possibly TRBD1 or TRBD2 (5 bases each). V was clipped by 5 bases and J by 4 bases, with 17 bases between them. The CDR3 length is 16 residues. CDR3: CASSPPFTGATGELFF. The CDR3 DNA reads as TGTGCCAGCAGTCCCCCCTTTACCGGGGCCACCGGGGAGCTGTTTTTT.

There are many counts of this clonotype. As DNA, the CDR3 is TGCAGTGCCAGCTCTAGGCAGCAGTACTTC. This translates into CSASSRQQYF. The chain recombines TRBV20-1 with TRBJ2-7; D is unclear. The CDR3 runs 10 residues. The germline gives CDR1 DFQATT, CDR2 SNEGSKA (reference sequence). The V gene lost 6 bases and the J gene lost 8 bases, with 11 bases spanning the gap.

The CDR3 nucleotides are TGCAGTTCTGGTACTTACGGCAATCAGCCCCAGCATTTT. It encodes CSSGTYGNQPQHF. V is TRBV20-1 and J is TRBJ1-5; D not resolved. Between the trimmed V and J ends, which lost 8 bases and 2 bases, there was a span of 13 bases. Looked up from germline, CDR1 is DFQATT and CDR2 is SNEGSKA (reference sequence). The length of the CDR3 is 13 residues.

As regards this clonotype: Germline and junction disagree at one end, which may indicate a read error. V is TRBV7-2 and J is TRBJ2-4, with no clear D. The CDR3 has 13 residues. Germline values: CDR1 SGHTA, CDR2 FQGNSA. The CDR3 DNA follows: TGTGCCAGCAGCTTAGCCGGCACTGGCGTATCTCAGTTC. Residues: CASSLAGTGVSQF.

The rearrangement joins TRBV28 to TRBJ1-6; no clear D gene. CDR1 and CDR2 from the germline V gene are MDHEN and SYDVKM. The CDR3 spans 19 residues. V was clipped by 4 bases and J by 10 bases, with 29 bases between them. CDR3 sequence: CASSSSVLGVARGNSPLHF. Written as DNA, the CDR3 is TGTGCCAGCAGTTCCTCGGTTCTTGGGGTAGCTCGGGGAAACTCACCCCTCCACTTT.

The chain employs TRBV30 and TRBJ2-1; tentative D call: TRBD2 (5 bases). CDR1 is GTSNPN, CDR2 SVGIG, per germline (reference sequence). Trimming removed 0 bases at V and 5 bases at J, with 8 bases between. This CDR3 contains 13 residues. The CDR3 is CAWSVLVHNEQFF. The CDR3 DNA is TGTGCCTGGAGTGTACTAGTCCACAATGAGCAGTTCTTC.

This clonotype was found a few times. The chain recombines TRBV11-2 with TRBJ2-3, with 7 bases matching TRBD2. Germline lookup yields CDR1 SGHAT and CDR2 FQNNGV. V lost 5 bases and J lost 1; bases outside the gene matches: 12. This CDR3 spans 17 amino acids. This chain's CDR3 is CASSLRGGSVRTDTQYF. The CDR3 DNA reads TGTGCCAGCAGCCTCCGCGGCGGGAGTGTTCGCACAGATACGCAGTATTTT.

The rearrangement uses TRBV10-3 and TRBJ1-6; TRBD1 is a possible D gene (5 bases). Per germline, CDR1 ENHRY and CDR2 SYGVKD. The CDR3 is 13 residues long. CDR3 sequence reads: CVTMGDPNSTLHF. DNA of the CDR3: TGTGTCACGATGGGGGACCCCAACTCTACCCTCCACTTT.

The rearrangement uses TRBV6-5 and TRBJ2-7; D call uncertain. V lost 0 bases and J lost 6, with 9 bases in between. This CDR3 is 13 amino acids long. Per the germline V gene, CDR1 is MNHEY and CDR2 is SVGAGI. CDR3 bases: TGTGCCAGCAGTTACTCTCCCGCTGCCGAGCAGTACTTC. This gives the protein CASSYSPAAEQYF.

As for this clonotype: Being one base from a much bigger clone, this may be a read error. V gene TRBV6-2 or TRBV6-3 combines with J gene TRBJ2-5; weak D call: TRBD1 (5 bases). The CDR3 sequence is 14 residues long. Germline values: CDR1 MNHEY, CDR2 SVGEGT. The CDR3 protein is CASSHSIYRETQYF. CDR3 coding DNA: TGTGCCAGCAGTCACTCGATTTACAGGGAGACCCAGTACTTC.

Ten or more counts support this clonotype. This rearrangement joins TRBV27 to TRBJ2-2; D not certain. Germline V gene lookup returns CDR1 MNHEY and CDR2 SMNVEV (reference sequence). The CDR3 runs to 11 residues. Deletions cut 4 bases from V and 10 bases from J, with 7 bases between. The CDR3 DNA reads as TGTGCCAGCAGTTCCTCGGTGGAGCTGTTTTTT. It encodes CASSSSVELFF.

This clonotype was seen a single time. The rearrangement uses TRBV5-6 and TRBJ2-7; D is possibly TRBD1 or TRBD2 (6 bases each). Between the trimmed V and J ends, which lost 4 bases and 7 bases, there was a span of 15 bases. Germline V lookup: CDR1 SGHDT, CDR2 YYEEEE. There are 13 residues in the CDR3. For the CDR3, the DNA is TGTGCCAGCAGCAACTACAGGGAGGATGAGCAGTACTTC. Translated: CASSNYREDEQYF.

The table lists this clonotype with many counts. The chain carries TRBV9 and TRBJ2-6; 9 positions agree with TRBD2. CDR1 is SGDLS and CDR2 is YYNGEE in the germline V gene. The CDR3 runs 17 residues. The ends lost 0 bases at V and 2 bases at J; junction bases unmatched: 3. In DNA, the CDR3 is TGTGCCAGCAGCGTAGTTAGCGGGAGTACTGGGGCCAACGTCCTGACTTTC. Protein: CASSVVSGSTGANVLTF.

The V call is TRBV6-2 or TRBV6-3, the J call TRBJ1-5; D ambiguous. CDR3 length: 13 amino acids. CDR1 and CDR2 from the germline V gene are MNHEY and SVGEGT. Deletions cut 2 bases from V and 2 bases from J, with 4 bases between. The DNA for the CDR3 is TGTGCCAGCAGTTACGAGCGCAATCAGCCCCAGCATTTT. Protein product: CASSYERNQPQHF.

This clonotype has a count of ten or more. The chain links TRBV6-5 to TRBJ2-1; D may be TRBD1 or TRBD2 (5 bases each). The V and J ends lost 2 bases and 9 bases respectively, with 14 bases between them. Germline values: CDR1 MNHEY, CDR2 SVGAGI. CDR3 length equals 14 residues. In nucleotides, the CDR3 is TGTGCCAGCAGTTACGATAGGGACCTCGGTGAGCAGTTCTTC. Translating gives CASSYDRDLGEQFF.

Regarding this clonotype: One end of the junction does not line up with germline, which may come from a read error. The V gene is TRBV7-9, the J gene TRBJ2-3; 8 nucleotides match TRBD2. Germline CDR1 and CDR2: SEHNR and FQNEAQ (reference sequence). CDR3 size: 14 residues. The CDR3 sequence: CASSQRESTDTQYF. The DNA for the CDR3 is TGTGCTAGCAGTCAGCGGGAGAGCACAGATACGCAGTATTTT.

This clonotype was recorded at least ten times. The rearrangement joins TRBV30 to TRBJ2-7; D tentatively fits TRBD1 or TRBD2 (5 bases each). V was clipped by 0 bases and J by 3 bases, with 12 bases between them. Germline CDR1 and CDR2: GTSNPN and SVGIG (reference sequence). This CDR3 has 14 residues. CDR3 coding DNA: TGTGCCTGGAGTGTACTTTCAGGGAGCTACGAGCAGTACTTC. Amino acid sequence: CAWSVLSGSYEQYF.

This clonotype was detected a few times. This sequence joins TRBV20-1 and TRBJ1-1, with D maybe TRBD1 (6 bases). The CDR3 is 14 residues long. Trimming removed 0 bases at V and 0 bases at J, with 8 bases between. Germline V lookup: CDR1 DFQATT, CDR2 SNEGSKA (reference sequence). In DNA form, the CDR3 reads TGCAGTGCTAGAGATCCAGGGGTGAACACTGAAGCTTTCTTT. Amino acids: CSARDPGVNTEAFF.

V is TRBV10-3 and J is TRBJ2-7; possible D gene TRBD1, 5 bases. Between the trimmed V and J ends, which lost 10 bases and 1 base, there was a span of 17 bases. Germline V CDR1 and CDR2: ENHRY, SYGVKD. The CDR3 consists of 14 residues. The DNA of the CDR3 is TGTGCCAACGACTGGACAAAGTTTTCCTACGAGCAGTACTTC. Its protein is CANDWTKFSYEQYF.

In regard to this clonotype: A much larger clone lies one base from this, so it may be a read error. The chain employs TRBV7-2 and TRBJ2-2; D is perhaps TRBD2 (5 bases). This CDR3 region has 14 residues. Germline V CDR1 and CDR2: SGHTA, FQGNSA. V lost 2 bases to trimming and J lost 3 bases, with 7 bases between them. CDR3 sequence: CASSLRGDTGELFF. The CDR3 DNA sequence: TGTGCCAGCAGCTTACGGGGTGACACCGGGGAGCTGTTTTTT.

J is TRBJ2-5 and V is TRBV10-2; either TRBD1 or TRBD2 may fit D (6 bases each). The CDR3 covers 13 residues. Deletions cut 3 bases from V and 2 bases from J, with 7 bases between. CDR1 is WSHSY, CDR2 SAAADI, per germline. The CDR3 DNA sequence: TGCGCCAGCAGTGAAGGGGGGCAAGAGACCCAGTACTTC. Amino acid sequence: CASSEGGQETQYF.

The rearrangement joins TRBV7-3 to TRBJ1-1; D uncertain. Germline V gives CDR1 SGHTA, CDR2 FQGTGA. The CDR3 sequence is 13 residues long. V was trimmed by 5 bases and J by 8 bases, leaving 15 bases between them. The CDR3 DNA reads as TGTGCCAGCAGCCACCATAATGAGGCAGAAGCTTTCTTT. It codes for CASSHHNEAEAFF.

This clonotype was counted at least ten times. The chain couples TRBV7-8 to TRBJ2-7, with 13 bases fitting TRBD2. The CDR3 has 15 residues. Germline CDR1 SGHVS, CDR2 FQNEAQ. V gave up 2 bases and J gave up 6 bases; unmatched junction bases: 4. CDR3 amino acids: CASSLSRLAGGEQYF. The CDR3 nucleotides read TGTGCCAGCAGCTTATCTCGACTAGCGGGGGGCGAGCAGTACTTC.

This clonotype came up many times. The J gene is TRBJ1-1, the V gene TRBV20-1; D gene uncertain. Germline V CDR1 and CDR2: DFQATT, SNEGSKA (reference sequence). The CDR3 loop spans 12 amino acids. Trimming shortened V by 5 bases and J by 5 bases, and 12 bases separated the two germline ends. CDR3 loop: CSAPGLGTEAFF. DNA for the CDR3: TGCAGTGCTCCAGGACTGGGGACTGAAGCTTTCTTT.

The V and J genes are TRBV15 and TRBJ1-5; D perhaps matches TRBD1 (5 bases). From germline, CDR1 is LNHNV and CDR2 YYDKDF (reference sequence). The CDR3 extends over 12 amino acids. The germline V and J ends were trimmed by 9 bases and 5 bases, with 11 bases remaining between them. The CDR3 sequence: CATQGFDQPQHF. The CDR3 DNA reads as TGTGCCACGCAGGGATTCGATCAGCCCCAGCATTTT.

Many counts were recorded for this clonotype. CDR3 coding DNA: TGTGCCAGCAGCTACAGGGATTCACCCCTCCACTTT. This encodes CASSYRDSPLHF. The V gene is TRBV6-5, the J gene TRBJ1-6; TRBD1 might be the D (6 bases). Trimming stripped 6 bases from V and 8 bases from J, with 8 bases between. Germline V gives CDR1 MNHEY, CDR2 SVGAGI. CDR3 length: 12 amino acids.

This clonotype has just a few counts. The chain uses TRBV20-1 and TRBJ2-5, with D unresolved. Trimming took 3 bases from V and 0 from J, leaving 8 bases between them. CDR3 size: 13 residues. Germline CDR1 reads DFQATT; CDR2 reads SNEGSKA (reference sequence). The DNA of the CDR3 is TGCAGTGCTAGGGGGTCGTACCAAGAGACCCAGTACTTC. It yields the protein CSARGSYQETQYF.

With regard to this clonotype: This may come from a read error, since a much larger clone is one base off. The chain links TRBV2 to TRBJ2-7, with 7 bases identical to TRBD1. This CDR3 has 13 residues. The trim removed 1 base at V and 4 bases at J, leaving 1 base unmatched. Germline-derived CDR1 and CDR2 are SNHLY and FYNNEI. The CDR3: CASSEDRGYEQYF. The CDR3 DNA reads TGTGCCAGCAGTGAAGACAGGGGTTACGAGCAGTACTTC.

The J gene is TRBJ2-7, the V gene TRBV7-3, with 12 bases matching TRBD2. Looked up from germline, CDR1 is SGHTA and CDR2 is FQGTGA. V gave up 6 bases and J gave up 7 bases; unmatched junction bases: 4. This CDR3 region has 13 residues. The CDR3 DNA reads as TGTGCCAGCAGGACTAGCGGGAGTCAAGAGCAGTACTTC. It translates to CASRTSGSQEQYF.